The 31 T cell receptor beta chains reported below all come from one sample, sequenced in a study of preoperative IRX-2 immunotherapy in early breast cancer. Method: immunoSEQ multiplex PCR; TCRdb's copy keeps in-frame clones and lacks some. The sample yields some 19,000 clones, 70% to 90% seen once. Treatment meaning: preoperative locoregional IRX-2 cytokine immunotherapy. This specimen was lymph node tissue, taken after IRX-2 immunotherapy. The receptors shown here come from a human donor with breast cancer.

The V call is TRBV10-2, the J call TRBJ1-3, with D possibly matching TRBD1 (6 bases). Germline-derived CDR1 and CDR2 are WSHSY and SAAADI. The V and J ends lost 1 base and 0 bases respectively, with 10 bases between them. CDR3 size: 16 residues. This CDR3 is CASSEFGTFSGNTIYF. The CDR3 DNA reads as TGCGCCAGCAGTGAGTTCGGGACATTCTCTGGAAACACCATATATTTT.

This rearrangement joins TRBV14 to TRBJ1-4; possible D gene TRBD1, 5 bases. This CDR3 has 15 amino acids. Germline values: CDR1 SGHDN, CDR2 FVKESK. V was cut by 1 base and J by 2 bases, with 8 bases left in between. The chain's CDR3 is CASSQVGGTNEKLFF. DNA for the CDR3: TGTGCCAGCAGCCAAGTGGGGGGGACTAATGAAAAACTGTTTTTT.

This clone was picked up a small number of times. DNA for the CDR3: TGTGCCAGCAGCCCTGGGGGCAGGGACATTCAGTACTTC. This sequence encodes CASSPGGRDIQYF. The rearrangement uses TRBV6-8 and TRBJ2-4; weak D call: TRBD1 (6 bases). V was trimmed by 6 bases and J by 8 bases, leaving 14 bases between them. Per germline, CDR1 MNHGY and CDR2 SAAAGT. The length of the CDR3 is 13 residues.

This clone was observed a few times. The V gene is TRBV15, the J gene TRBJ2-5; TRBD2 agrees at 8 bases. This CDR3 has 14 residues. J lost 0 bases, V lost 6 bases, and 3 bases had no gene match. The germline gives CDR1 LNHNV, CDR2 YYDKDF (reference sequence). The CDR3, as DNA: TGTGCCACCAGTGGCGGGGGGTACCAAGAGACCCAGTACTTC. Translation gives CATSGGGYQETQYF.

The chain links TRBV6-8 to TRBJ1-1, with D perhaps matching TRBD1 (6 bases). This CDR3 spans 15 amino acids. CDR1 and CDR2 (germline): MNHGY, SAAAGT. V was clipped by 6 bases and J by 1 base, with 15 bases between them. This CDR3 reads CASRKGGGRNTEAFF. The CDR3 DNA reads as TGTGCCAGCAGAAAAGGGGGAGGCCGGAACACTGAAGCTTTCTTT.

This clone occurred a few times. The genes are TRBV6-8 and TRBJ1-3; possible D gene TRBD1, 6 bases. Trimming removed 2 bases at V and 3 bases at J, with 11 bases between. There are 15 residues in the CDR3. Germline assignment: CDR1 MNHGY and CDR2 SAAAGT. The CDR3 is CASSYEAGDGNTIYF. The CDR3 DNA sequence: TGTGCCAGCAGTTACGAGGCAGGGGATGGAAACACCATATATTTT.

The V and J genes are TRBV28 and TRBJ2-1, with D uncertain. The CDR3 covers 14 residues. Germline V CDR1 and CDR2: MDHEN, SYDVKM. Trimming took off 3 bases at V and 2 bases at J, with 8 bases between the two ends. DNA for the CDR3: TGTGCCAGCAGTTTTCTAGTACCCTACAATGAGCAGTTCTTC. Its protein product is CASSFLVPYNEQFF.

CDR3 nucleotide sequence: TGTGCCAGTAGTCAGATCACCGCCGCAGGTCGGTTGGAAAAACTGTTTTTT. Amino acid sequence: CASSQITAAGRLEKLFF. The genes are TRBV19 and TRBJ1-4; D unclear. The length of the CDR3 is 17 residues. Trimming pared 5 bases from V and 8 bases from J, leaving 24 bases between. CDR1 and CDR2 from the germline V gene are LNHDA and SQIVND (reference sequence).

The chain uses TRBV28 and TRBJ2-5; D unresolved. The CDR3 sequence is 12 residues long. V lost 3 bases to trimming and J lost 3 bases, with 5 bases between them. CDR1 and CDR2 from the germline V gene are MDHEN and SYDVKM. In DNA form, the CDR3 reads TGTGCCAGCAGTTTGCAGGAAGAGACCCAGTACTTC. This sequence encodes CASSLQEETQYF. The entire variable domain, with the rest obtained from reference TRBV28 and TRBJ2-5, is as follows: DVKVTQSSRYLVKRTGEKVFLECVQDMDHENMFWYRQDPGLGLRLIYFSYDVKMKEKGDIPEGYSVSREKKERFSLILESASTNQTSMYLCASSLQEETQYFGPGTRLLVL.

The chain joins TRBV28 to TRBJ2-7; D unclear. Between the trimmed V and J ends, which lost 6 bases and 5 bases, there was a span of 11 bases. The CDR3 is 12 residues long. Germline values: CDR1 MDHEN, CDR2 SYDVKM. The CDR3 nucleotides are TGTGCCAGCAGACCTGACGGACACGAGCAGTACTTC. The encoded protein is CASRPDGHEQYF.

This chain joins TRBV7-5 and TRBJ2-3; the table's D gene call, TRBD2, was not cross checked with the DNA. TRBV7-5 is tagged as a pseudogene. The CDR3 is 15 residues long. The CDR3 DNA sequence: TGTGCCAGCAGCTTCTCTAGCCTTAGCACAGATACGCAGTATTTT. This gives the protein CASSFSSLSTDTQYF.

This clone appeared a single time. The V call is TRBV30, the J call TRBJ1-2; perhaps TRBD1 as D (5 bases). Looked up from germline, CDR1 is GTSNPN and CDR2 is SVGIG (reference sequence). With 4 bases removed from V and 2 bases from J, the gap between germline ends came to 8 bases. CDR3 length: 12 amino acids. The CDR3 protein is CAWTGTNYGYTF. CDR3 nucleotides: TGTGCCTGGACAGGGACCAACTATGGCTACACCTTC.

Here the CDR3 reads CASSYYAGGISGNTIYF. For the CDR3, the DNA is TGTGCCAGCAGTTACTATGCAGGGGGAATCTCTGGAAACACCATATATTTT. This chain uses TRBV6-7 with TRBJ1-3; 7 bases map to TRBD1. TRBV6-7 is marked as an open reading frame, function uncertain. The CDR3 is 17 residues long. The trim removed 1 base at V and 0 bases at J, leaving 6 bases unmatched.

The chain has TRBV28 and TRBJ1-2, with D perhaps matching TRBD1 (5 bases). CDR3 length: 14 residues. Trimming pared 4 bases from V and 4 bases from J, leaving 13 bases between. Germline-derived CDR1 and CDR2 are MDHEN and SYDVKM. CDR3 sequence reads: CASSYPGTVYGYTF. As DNA, the CDR3 is TGTGCCAGCAGTTATCCAGGGACCGTCTATGGCTACACCTTC.

A remark on this clone: A junction end diverges from the germline sequence, so it may reflect a read error. V gene TRBV6-4 combines with J gene TRBJ1-2; D unresolved. The CDR3 loop spans 15 amino acids. Germline values: CDR1 MRHNA, CDR2 SNTAGT. This chain's CDR3 is CAISESQNREHGYTF. In DNA form, the CDR3 reads TGTGCCATCAGTGAGTCCCAGAACCGGGAACATGGCTACACCTTC.

V and J are TRBV29-1 and TRBJ1-1; D uncertain. V was pared by 4 bases and J by 0 bases, with 12 bases between. Germline CDR1 is SQVTM and CDR2 is ANQGSEA. This CDR3 comprises 14 residues. CDR3: CSVGVGRMNTEAFF. The DNA for the CDR3 is TGCAGCGTTGGTGTGGGTAGAATGAACACTGAAGCTTTCTTT.

This chain connects TRBV10-1 to TRBJ2-7; TRBD2 aligns across 8 bases. This CDR3 has 16 residues. The V segment lost 2 bases and the J segment 6 bases; nucleotides outside the gene matches: 12. The germline CDR1 and CDR2 sequences are WNHNN and SYGVQD (reference sequence). The CDR3 DNA follows: TGCGCCAGCAGTGAGATCGGGGGGGCCAGGTACGGCGAGCAGTACTTC. Residues: CASSEIGGARYGEQYF.

This clone was counted a few times. The V and J genes are TRBV30 and TRBJ1-5; D remains unclear. V was clipped by 5 bases and J by 2 bases, with 13 bases between them. Germline V CDR1 and CDR2: GTSNPN, SVGIG (reference sequence). CDR3 size: 14 residues. CDR3 sequence (DNA): TGTGCCTGGGGGGTTGGATGGGGCAATCAGCCCCAGCATTTT. The encoded protein is CAWGVGWGNQPQHF.

This chain uses TRBV6-8 with TRBJ1-1; D may be TRBD1 (5 bases). The CDR3 runs 16 residues. V lost 5 bases and J 0 bases, leaving 16 bases between the germline ends. In germline, CDR1 is MNHGY, CDR2 SAAAGT. Here the CDR3 DNA reads TGTGCCAGCAGTACCTTCGGGACTCGAATGAACACTGAAGCTTTCTTT. Translation gives CASSTFGTRMNTEAFF.

V is TRBV7-5 and J is TRBJ2-7; no check of the table's D call, TRBD1, against the DNA was made. TRBV7-5 is termed a pseudogene. The CDR3 is 20 residues long. This CDR3 is CASSLPPGQGGGSRSYEQYF. The CDR3 bases are TGTGCCAGCAGCCTCCCCCCGGGACAGGGTGGCGGGAGTAGGTCCTACGAGCAGTACTTC.

This chain connects TRBV19 to TRBJ2-7; 8 bases are a match to TRBD2. The CDR3 extends over 14 amino acids. The trim removed 7 bases at V and 4 bases at J, leaving 9 bases unmatched. Germline CDR1 and CDR2: LNHDA and SQIVND (reference sequence). CDR3 coding DNA: TGTGCCAGTACAGGGGTAGCGGGACCTTACGAGCAGTACTTC. This sequence encodes CASTGVAGPYEQYF.

The CDR3 DNA reads TGTGCCAGCAGTTTCCAAGAAGATACGCAGTATTTT. It specifies CASSFQEDTQYF. This chain connects TRBV28 to TRBJ2-3; no definite D call. The germline gives CDR1 MDHEN, CDR2 SYDVKM. Deletions cut 3 bases from V and 5 bases from J, with 6 bases between. The CDR3 has 12 residues.

This sequence joins TRBV19 and TRBJ1-2; no definite D call. The CDR3 totals 13 residues. Trimming took off 3 bases at V and 2 bases at J, with 7 bases between the two ends. CDR1 LNHDA and CDR2 SQIVND come from the germline V gene (reference sequence). CDR3 loop: CASSMRQNYGYTF. CDR3 DNA: TGTGCCAGTAGTATGAGGCAGAACTATGGCTACACCTTC.

V usage is TRBV6-8 and J usage is TRBJ1-2; TRBD1 agrees at 8 bases. The trim removed 4 bases at V and 8 bases at J, leaving 6 bases unmatched. This CDR3 contains 13 residues. Germline values: CDR1 MNHGY, CDR2 SAAAGT. This CDR3 reads CASSLRTGNGYTF. Here the CDR3 DNA reads TGTGCCAGCAGTTTGCGGACAGGGAACGGCTACACCTTC.

The chain uses TRBV12-2 and TRBJ2-2. TRBV12-2 is described as a pseudogene. The CDR3 totals 19 residues. CDR3 residues: CASRLDLFPGGGDTGELFF. The CDR3 DNA sequence: TGTGCAAGTCGCTTAGATTTGTTTCCCGGGGGCGGGGACACCGGGGAGCTGTTTTTT.

This chain links TRBV18 with TRBJ1-3; D unclear. Deletions cut 3 bases from V and 4 bases from J, with 16 bases between. CDR1 and CDR2 from the germline V gene are KGHSH and LQKENI. This CDR3 has 16 residues. The CDR3 DNA sequence: TGTGCCAGCTCACCTCTCGACCGCCAACCCGGAAACACCATATATTTT. Protein product: CASSPLDRQPGNTIYF.

This clone was seen only a few times. The rearrangement links TRBV19 to TRBJ2-1; D might be TRBD2 (6 bases). The V end lost 9 bases, the J end lost 0 bases, and 18 bases lay between the germline ends. Germline CDR1 is LNHDA and CDR2 is SQIVND (reference sequence). This CDR3 contains 16 residues. The CDR3 is CASSGTAPSSYNEQFF. CDR3 nucleotides: TGTGCCAGCTCCGGGACTGCCCCCAGCTCCTACAATGAGCAGTTCTTC. Full variable domain (remainder filled in from reference TRBV19 and TRBJ2-1): DGGITQSPKYLFRKEGQNVTLSCEQNLNHDAMYWYRQDPGQGLRLIYYSQIVNDFQKGDIAEGYSVSREKKESFPLTVTSAQKNPTAFYLCASSGTAPSSYNEQFFGPGTRLTVL.

This chain connects TRBV6-8 to TRBJ1-4, with D perhaps TRBD1 (6 bases). The germline gives CDR1 MNHGY, CDR2 SAAAGT. This CDR3 is built from 14 residues. V lost 11 bases to trimming and J lost 5 bases, with 18 bases between them. CDR3 nucleotides: TGTGCCTCTCGGCCGAGACAGGTCAATGAAAAACTGTTTTTT. This translates into CASRPRQVNEKLFF.

J is TRBJ2-2 and V is TRBV30; D perhaps matches TRBD1 (5 bases). The germline V gene has CDR1 GTSNPN and CDR2 SVGIG (reference sequence). The CDR3 is 12 amino acids. The V end was cut by 2 bases, the J end by 6 bases, with 7 bases between. CDR3 nucleotide sequence: TGTGCCTGGAGTCAGGGCGCCGGGGAGCTGTTTTTT. The encoded protein is CAWSQGAGELFF.

The chain uses TRBV14 and TRBJ1-1, with TRBD1 matching 9 bases. The CDR3 runs to 14 residues. With 6 bases clipped from V and 4 bases from J, the junction kept 6 bases outside the gene matches. The V gene's germline CDR1 is SGHDN and CDR2 FVKESK. The CDR3 DNA sequence: TGTGCCAGCAGAGGGACAGGGAGGGGCACTGAAGCTTTCTTT. Its protein is CASRGTGRGTEAFF.

The chain is built from TRBV11-3 and TRBJ1-1, with D possibly matching TRBD1 (6 bases). The ends were cut back, 4 bases at V and 5 bases at J, with 14 bases in the middle. CDR3 length: 14 residues. Germline values: CDR1 SGHNT, CDR2 YENEEA. The CDR3 DNA is TGTGCCAGCAGCTGGCGACAGGCGGGTACTGAAGCTTTCTTT. Its translation is CASSWRQAGTEAFF. Full variable domain (remainder filled in from reference TRBV11-3 and TRBJ1-1): EAGVVQSPRYKIIEKKQPVAFWCNPISGHNTLYWYLQNLGQGPELLIRYENEEAVDDSQLPKDRFSAERLKGVDSTLKIQPAELGDSAVYLCASSWRQAGTEAFFGQGTRLTVV.